The rows below give T cell receptor beta chains drawn from one sample of a study of CD8 T cells in ankylosing spondylitis. TCRdb fed the 5' RACE reads into MiXCR, producing one record per CDR3 protein. The sample yields around 150,000 distinct CDR3 sequences, roughly 34% seen once. The material sequenced was synovial fluid, either unsorted or a sorted T cell fraction (not recorded which). These TCRs come from a male donor with ankylosing spondylitis. Both conserved end residues are trimmed from each CDR3. Where a row states a size, it is once, few, many or the class of an expanded clone; other rows omit it.

size | V | CDR3
. | TRBV6-1 | ASSLAGPYTDTQY
. | TRBV7-9 | ASSSSRDRAMNTEAF
few | TRBV11-1 | ASSVRDSLEQF
. | TRBV7-2 | ASSFGVDNEQF
. | TRBV15 | ATSRAPPGELF
. | TRBV7-2 | ASSLAGSQGYGYT
few | TRBV7-9 | ASSPLRGGLSPGELF
. | TRBV7-2 | ASSLLAGTDTQY
few | TRBV6-2/TRBV6-3 | ASSFLRDGQLF
few | TRBV18 | ASSFDRDRNEQF
many | TRBV4-2 | ASSQPGTTDEKLF
. | TRBV9 | ASSVGGTGQETQY
. | TRBV28 | ASRTTANYGYT
. | TRBV12-3/TRBV12-4 | ASSPDMGGNQPQH
. | TRBV7-2 | ASSLEVRNEQF
. | TRBV20-1 | SVRGQYSNQPQH
. | TRBV6-1 | ASSGRQRGRWEKLF
. | TRBV12-3/TRBV12-4 | ATTPGGGQPQH
. | TRBV5-1 | ASKVRADEQF